This T cell receptor (beta chain) derives from a study of blood T cell repertoires in COVID-19. About the study: Researchers got acute and convalescent COVID-19 samples from the United States, Italy and Spain. T cells, B-cell-depleted T cells, or PBMCs provided the cDNA or gDNA that served as material.

In this sample, this clone turned up once. The table came from immunoSEQ multiplex PCR; TCRdb's copy has only in-frame clones and leaves some out. The repertoire has 70,000 to 90,000 clones, around two thirds of them found once; the top ten carry approximately 2.4%. V dropped 3 bases and J dropped 0; count of bases not matched to a gene: 13. The V gene's germline CDR1 is SGHDT and CDR2 YYEEEE. The CDR3 contains 19 residues. This clonotype was sampled from a human donor with acute or convalescent COVID-19. The donor label of this sample is uncertain. The V and J genes are TRBV5-6 and TRBJ1-5; 9 bases fit TRBD1. The sample comprised peripheral blood. Here the CDR3 reads CASSWGPGQGVNSNQPQHF. The DNA for the CDR3 is TGTGCCAGCAGCTGGGGGCCGGGACAGGGTGTAAATAGCAATCAGCCCCAGCATTTT.